Listed here are 13 T cell receptor beta chains from one sample, sequenced in a study of siplizumab effects on memory and regulatory T cells. TCRdb keeps only in-frame clones here, not all; method: immunoSEQ multiplex PCR. The sample consists of tens of thousands of clones, about 91% of them appearing once. Sample: Tregs sorted from blood. Source of these receptors: a human donor in good health.

The genes are TRBV11-1 and TRBJ2-1, with 8 nucleotides matching TRBD1. The CDR3 consists of 15 residues. Trimming took 5 bases from V and 5 from J; bases not matched to a gene: 8. Germline values: CDR1 SGHAT, CDR2 FQDESV (reference sequence). CDR3 protein: CASSPSRGQNNEQFF. CDR3 DNA: TGTGCCAGCAGCCCTAGCAGGGGGCAAAACAATGAGCAGTTCTTC.

This clone was observed a few times. V usage is TRBV20-1 and J usage is TRBJ1-4; unclear D gene. The CDR3 consists of 11 residues. The germline gives CDR1 DFQATT, CDR2 SNEGSKA (reference sequence). V lost 1 base and J lost 8, with 5 bases in between. The CDR3 protein is CSARGGEKLFF. The DNA for the CDR3 is TGCAGTGCTAGAGGAGGGGAAAAACTGTTTTTT.

The rearrangement joins TRBV19 to TRBJ1-2; no firm D call. Germline loops: CDR1 LNHDA, CDR2 SQIVND (reference sequence). The length of the CDR3 is 13 residues. Deletions cut 1 base from V and 8 bases from J, with 11 bases between. This CDR3 reads CASSIAVSRGYTF. Here the CDR3 DNA reads TGTGCCAGTAGTATAGCTGTTTCTCGCGGCTACACCTTC.

The V and J genes are TRBV7-3 and TRBJ2-3; TRBD1 matches at 9 bases. The junction had 9 bases not matched to a gene; V was cut back by 0 bases and J by 5 bases. Germline values: CDR1 SGHTA, CDR2 FQGTGA. This CDR3 has 17 amino acids. CDR3 bases: TGTGCCAGCAGCTTAACTACAGGGGGCCCCGTTCTAGATACGCAGTATTTT. This encodes CASSLTTGGPVLDTQYF.

This clone has only a few counts. The rearrangement uses TRBV4-1 and TRBJ1-2, with D possibly TRBD1 on 6 matching bases. V was shortened by 2 bases and J by 7 bases, with 14 bases between the two germline ends. The germline V gene encodes CDR1 MGHRA and CDR2 YSYEKL. The CDR3 consists of 14 residues. CDR3 amino acids: CASSQTGGGFGYTF. The DNA of the CDR3 is TGCGCCAGCAGCCAAACCGGGGGGGGCTTTGGCTACACCTTC.

The V gene is TRBV6-1, the J gene TRBJ1-6; unclear D gene. V dropped 6 bases and J dropped 10 bases, with 10 bases sitting between them. Germline-derived CDR1 and CDR2 are MNHNS and SASEGT. The CDR3 extends over 12 amino acids. The CDR3 nucleotides read TGTGCCAGCAGGGAGGGAAGCTCACCCCTCCACTTT. Translation: CASREGSSPLHF.

This rearrangement joins TRBV5-4 to TRBJ2-1; weak D call: TRBD1 (5 bases). The V end was cut by 4 bases, the J end by 6 bases, with 14 bases between. Germline CDR1 reads SGHNT; CDR2 reads YYREEE (reference sequence). This CDR3 comprises 14 residues. The CDR3 region has the DNA TGTGCCAGCAGCCGGACATTCGAAACCAATGAGCAGTTCTTC. This translates into CASSRTFETNEQFF.

The gene calls are TRBV23-1 and TRBJ1-1; D is unresolved. TRBV23-1 qualifies as an ORF whose function is uncertain. Between the trimmed V and J ends, which lost 4 bases and 1 base, there was a span of 13 bases. This CDR3 region has 15 residues. CDR3 coding DNA: TGCGCCAGCAGTCGGGCACTCCGCCCGAACACTGAAGCTTTCTTT. Protein sequence: CASSRALRPNTEAFF.

DNA for the CDR3: TGTGCCAGCAGTAGACTAGCGGGGGCCTACGAGCAGTACTTC. Residues: CASSRLAGAYEQYF. The genes are TRBV27 and TRBJ2-7; 12 positions agree with TRBD2. CDR1 and CDR2 from the germline V gene are MNHEY and SMNVEV (reference sequence). The CDR3 contains 14 residues. V shed 5 bases and J 2 bases; nucleotides not matched to a gene: 1.

This chain joins TRBV18 and TRBJ1-1, with D unclear. The length of the CDR3 is 11 residues. From germline, CDR1 is KGHSH and CDR2 LQKENI. V gave up 2 bases and J gave up 5 bases, with 3 bases separating them. CDR3 protein: CASSPGTEAFF. CDR3 bases: TGTGCCAGCTCACCAGGAACTGAAGCTTTCTTT.

The chain links TRBV14 to TRBJ2-5, with D unresolved. Germline loops: CDR1 SGHDN, CDR2 FVKESK. CDR3 length: 13 amino acids. V was trimmed by 3 bases and J by 1 base, leaving 6 bases between them. The CDR3 here is CASSQTIQETQYF. In DNA, the CDR3 is TGTGCCAGCAGCCAGACCATCCAAGAGACCCAGTACTTC.

The rearrangement joins TRBV7-2 to TRBJ2-7, with D hard to call. This CDR3 has 11 residues. CDR1 SGHTA and CDR2 FQGNSA come from the germline V gene. V dropped 5 bases and J dropped 3 bases, with 5 bases sitting between them. The CDR3 reads CASSNLYEQYF. CDR3 nucleotides: TGTGCCAGCAGCAATCTCTACGAGCAGTACTTC.

Of note for this clone: The junction and the germline gene differ at one end; a read error may be behind it. The rearrangement uses TRBV7-2 and TRBJ1-6, with 10 positions matching TRBD1. Germline assignment: CDR1 SGHTA and CDR2 FQGNSA. The CDR3 is made up of 15 amino acids. The CDR3 DNA sequence: TGTGCCAGCAGTTTAGCGACAGGGGGCCATTCACCCCTCCACTTT. This translates into CASSLATGGHSPLHF.